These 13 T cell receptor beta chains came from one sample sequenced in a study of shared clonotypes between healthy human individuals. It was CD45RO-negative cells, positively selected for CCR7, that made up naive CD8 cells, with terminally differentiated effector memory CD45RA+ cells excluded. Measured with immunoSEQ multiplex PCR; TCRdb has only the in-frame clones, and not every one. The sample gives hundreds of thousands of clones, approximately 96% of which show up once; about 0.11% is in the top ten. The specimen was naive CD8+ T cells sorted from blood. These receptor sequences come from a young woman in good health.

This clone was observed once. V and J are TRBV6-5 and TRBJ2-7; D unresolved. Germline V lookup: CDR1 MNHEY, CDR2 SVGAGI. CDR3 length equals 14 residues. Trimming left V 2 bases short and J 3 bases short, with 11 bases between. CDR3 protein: CASSYGLGDYEQYF. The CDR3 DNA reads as TGTGCCAGCAGTTACGGGCTTGGGGACTACGAGCAGTACTTC.

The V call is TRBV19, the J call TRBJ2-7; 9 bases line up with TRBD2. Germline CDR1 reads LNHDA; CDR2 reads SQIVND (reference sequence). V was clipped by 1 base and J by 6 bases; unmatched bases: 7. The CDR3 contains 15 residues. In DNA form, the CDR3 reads TGTGCCAGTAGTATAGTAGGAGCGGGAGGACTCGAGCAGTACTTC. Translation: CASSIVGAGGLEQYF.

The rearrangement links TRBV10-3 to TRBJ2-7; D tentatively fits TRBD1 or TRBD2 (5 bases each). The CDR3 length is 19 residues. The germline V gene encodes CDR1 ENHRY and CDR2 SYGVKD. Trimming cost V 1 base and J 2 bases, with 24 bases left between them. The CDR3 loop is CAISEFTGAAYVSAYEQYF. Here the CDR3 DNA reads TGTGCCATCAGTGAGTTTACCGGGGCAGCCTATGTTTCGGCCTACGAGCAGTACTTC.

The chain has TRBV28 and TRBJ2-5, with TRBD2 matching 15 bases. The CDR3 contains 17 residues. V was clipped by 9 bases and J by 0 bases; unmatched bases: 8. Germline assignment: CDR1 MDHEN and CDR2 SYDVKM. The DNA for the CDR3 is TGTGCCAGTGGACTAGCGGGAGGGTCCAATCACCAAGAGACCCAGTACTTC. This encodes CASGLAGGSNHQETQYF.

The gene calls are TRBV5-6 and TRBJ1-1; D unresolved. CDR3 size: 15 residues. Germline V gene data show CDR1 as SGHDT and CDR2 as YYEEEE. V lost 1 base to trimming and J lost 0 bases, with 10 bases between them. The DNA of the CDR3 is TGTGCCAGCAGCTTGATGTCGGAGGTGAACACTGAAGCTTTCTTT. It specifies CASSLMSEVNTEAFF.

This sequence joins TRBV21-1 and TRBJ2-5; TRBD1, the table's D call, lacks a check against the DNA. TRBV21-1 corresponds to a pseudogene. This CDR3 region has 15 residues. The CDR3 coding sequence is TGTGCCAGCAGCAACCGACAGGGGGCGCTACAGACCCAGTACTTC. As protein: CASSNRQGALQTQYF.

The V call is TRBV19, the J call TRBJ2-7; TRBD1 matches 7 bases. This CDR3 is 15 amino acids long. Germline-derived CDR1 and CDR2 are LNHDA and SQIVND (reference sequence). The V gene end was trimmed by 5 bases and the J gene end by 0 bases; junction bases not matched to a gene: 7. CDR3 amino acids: CASSPGQVRSYEQYF. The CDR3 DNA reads TGTGCCAGTAGTCCAGGACAGGTTCGCTCCTACGAGCAGTACTTC. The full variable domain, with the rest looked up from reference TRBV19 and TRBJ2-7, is DGGITQSPKYLFRKEGQNVTLSCEQNLNHDAMYWYRQDPGQGLRLIYYSQIVNDFQKGDIAEGYSVSREKKESFPLTVTSAQKNPTAFYLCASSPGQVRSYEQYFGPGTRLTVT.

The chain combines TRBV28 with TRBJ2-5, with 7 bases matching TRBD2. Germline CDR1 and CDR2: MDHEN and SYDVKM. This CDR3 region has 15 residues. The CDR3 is CASVPGGEGWETQYF. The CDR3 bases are TGTGCTAGCGTCCCGGGGGGAGAGGGATGGGAGACCCAGTACTTC. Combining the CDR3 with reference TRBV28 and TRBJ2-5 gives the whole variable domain DVKVTQSSRYLVKRTGEKVFLECVQDMDHENMFWYRQDPGLGLRLIYFSYDVKMKEKGDIPEGYSVSREKKERFSLILESASTNQTSMYLCASVPGGEGWETQYFGPGTRLLVL.

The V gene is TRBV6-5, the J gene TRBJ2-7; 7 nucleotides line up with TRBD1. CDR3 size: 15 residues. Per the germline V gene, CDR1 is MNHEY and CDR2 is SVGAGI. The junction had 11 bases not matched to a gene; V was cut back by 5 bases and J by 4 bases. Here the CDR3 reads CASSTRTGPGYEQYF. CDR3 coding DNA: TGTGCCAGCAGTACCCGGACAGGCCCAGGATACGAGCAGTACTTC.

CDR3 DNA: TGCGCCAGCAGCTTAGCCTTACAGGGGAAGGGTGAAGCTTTCTTT. It translates to CASSLALQGKGEAFF. The gene calls are TRBV5-1 and TRBJ1-1, with 7 bases lining up with TRBD1. The CDR3 runs 15 residues. Trimming cost V 2 bases and J 7 bases; bases outside gene matches: 11. The germline V gene encodes CDR1 SGHRS and CDR2 YFSETQ. Drawing the rest from reference TRBV5-1 and TRBJ1-1, the complete variable domain is KAGVTQTPRYLIKTRGQQVTLSCSPISGHRSVSWYQQTPGQGLQFLFEYFSETQRNKGNFPGRFSGRQFSNSRSEMNVSTLELGDSALYLCASSLALQGKGEAFFGQGTRLTVV.

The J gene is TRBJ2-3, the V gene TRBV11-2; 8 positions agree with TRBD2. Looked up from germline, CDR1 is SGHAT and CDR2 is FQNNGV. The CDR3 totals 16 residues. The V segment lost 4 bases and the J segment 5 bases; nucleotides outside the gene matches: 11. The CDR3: CASSSAGTRGEDTQYF. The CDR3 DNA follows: TGTGCCAGCAGCTCGGCCGGGACTAGGGGTGAAGATACGCAGTATTTT. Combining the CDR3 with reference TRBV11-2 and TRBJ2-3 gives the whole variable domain EAGVAQSPRYKIIEKRQSVAFWCNPISGHATLYWYQQILGQGPKLLIQFQNNGVVDDSQLPKDRFSAERLKGVDSTLKIQPAKLEDSAVYLCASSSAGTRGEDTQYFGPGTRLTVL.

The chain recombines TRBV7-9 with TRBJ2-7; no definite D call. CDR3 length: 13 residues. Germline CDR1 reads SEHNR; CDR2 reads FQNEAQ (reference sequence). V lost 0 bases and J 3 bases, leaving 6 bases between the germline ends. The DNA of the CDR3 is TGTGCCAGCAGCTTAGCGGGGAACTACGAGCAGTACTTC. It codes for CASSLAGNYEQYF.

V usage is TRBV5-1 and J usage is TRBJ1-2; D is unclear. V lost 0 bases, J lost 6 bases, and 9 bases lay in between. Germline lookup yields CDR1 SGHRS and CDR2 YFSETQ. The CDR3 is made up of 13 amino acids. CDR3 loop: CASSLATSHGYTF. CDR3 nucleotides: TGCGCCAGCAGCTTGGCCACAAGCCATGGCTACACCTTC.